This T cell receptor beta chain derives from a study of vaccination effects on CD4 cells after COVID-19. As to this clone: Its specificity is unknown.

Broader study findings: Of the vaccine-induced clones from healthy vaccinees, merely 1 of 255 recognized common cold coronaviruses as well. Both infection-induced and vaccine-induced clones contracted markedly at late post-vaccination timepoints.

Antigen-specific CD4+ T cells were expanded (with viral peptide pools) by the ViraFEST assay ahead of sequencing. Following 10 days of culture, CD4+ T cells were isolated. People in the vaccine group had not been infected with SARS-CoV-2 before, and their nucleocapsid antibodies were negative. Cultures of fewer than 2.5 million PBMC per well contained about 9.5 IU/ml IL-2 plus 10 ug/ml peptides. The assay was immunoSEQ multiplex PCR, and TCRdb's table has in-frame clones only and misses some. The table includes 20,000 to 25,000 clones, about 63% detected once. Germline V gives CDR1 SGDLS, CDR2 YYNGEE. The V end lost 3 bases, the J end lost 5 bases, and 12 bases lay between the germline ends. The length of the CDR3 is 15 residues.

The receptor was derived from a human donor who received a COVID-19 vaccine. The V and J genes are TRBV9 and TRBJ1-6, with D perhaps TRBD1 (6 bases). Sequenced here: CD4+ T cells from PBMCs cultured with HCoV-NL63 spike peptides, sampled before COVID-19 vaccination. The CDR3: CASSGGNRDNSPLHF. CDR3 coding DNA: TGTGCCAGCAGCGGGGGGAACAGGGATAATTCACCCCTCCACTTT.